This TCR beta chain comes out of a study of T cell responses to AZD1222 COVID-19 vaccine. The data were produced by immunoSEQ multiplex PCR, yet TCRdb's version contains in-frame clones alone and is incomplete. Here the sample spans about 270,000 clones, around 93% being singletons. Findings and caveats of the study: Spike-specific TCR breadth and depth went up after people got two AZD1222 doses. Donor demographics were predominantly white British with a female majority; clonal diversity may be underestimated. The study sampled repertoires only after the peak T cell response.

Trimming cost V 3 bases and J 0 bases, with 12 bases left between them. The CDR3 consists of 16 residues. From germline, CDR1 is SNHLY and CDR2 FYNNEI. A word on this clone: Its specificity is not known.

The TCR originated in an adult who received the AZD1222 COVID-19 vaccine. The chain uses TRBV2 and TRBJ1-3; D remains unclear. The source material was peripheral blood, sampled 28 days after the second AZD1222 dose. CDR3 region: CASSDMGSFSGNTIYF. The CDR3 DNA reads TGTGCCAGCAGTGATATGGGATCCTTCTCTGGAAACACCATATATTTT.